The 9 T cell receptor beta chains presented below share a single source sample, sequenced in a study of CD8+CD57+ T cells in acquired aplastic anemia. CD8+CD57+ cell expansion had been shown by flow cytometry in patients chosen for sequencing. Genomic DNA, serving as template, underwent TCR beta VDJ and CDR3 profiling. TCRdb analysed the reads with MiXCR anew, one entry per CDR3 protein. The profile shows 400,000 to 600,000 distinct CDR3 sequences, under 40% of them singletons. Sequencing input: sorted CD4+, CD8+, or CD8+CD57+ T cells (not recorded which) from PBMCs. These receptors all come from a human donor with aplastic anemia.

Only a few counts were recorded for this clonotype. The chain carries TRBV20-1 and TRBJ2-7; D not resolved. This CDR3 comprises 12 residues. CDR1 and CDR2 from the germline V gene are DFQATT and SNEGSKA (reference sequence). The V and J ends lost 5 bases and 4 bases respectively, with 12 bases between them. The CDR3 DNA reads TGCAGTGCTTCAATTAAGAGGTACGAGCAGTACTTC. Its protein is CSASIKRYEQYF.

Many counts were recorded for this clonotype. This sequence joins TRBV5-8 and TRBJ1-6; TRBD1 agrees at 9 bases. The germline gives CDR1 SGHTS, CDR2 YDEGEE. The V segment lost 4 bases and the J segment 10 bases; nucleotides outside the gene matches: 9. CDR3 size: 15 residues. The chain's CDR3 is CASSTGQGSGSPLHF. The CDR3 DNA follows: TGTGCCAGCAGCACCGGACAGGGGTCGGGGTCACCCCTCCACTTT.

The chain uses TRBV5-1 and TRBJ1-3; TRBD1 is a possible D gene (6 bases). From germline, CDR1 is SGHRS and CDR2 YFSETQ. V was clipped by 1 base and J by 4 bases, with 9 bases between them. The CDR3 sequence is 14 residues long. Here the CDR3 reads CASSLTGLGNTIYF. As DNA, the CDR3 is TGCGCCAGCAGCTTGACAGGGCTGGGAAACACCATATATTTT.

This clonotype was seen many times. The chain recombines TRBV9 with TRBJ1-1; D not resolved. Germline assignment: CDR1 SGDLS and CDR2 YYNGEE. CDR3 length: 14 residues. V was clipped by 0 bases and J by 1 base, with 7 bases between them. The CDR3 DNA reads as TGTGCCAGCAGCGTAGGGTTAGGGAACACTGAAGCTTTCTTT. Its translation: CASSVGLGNTEAFF.

The J gene is TRBJ1-2, the V gene TRBV2; D may be TRBD1 (6 bases). Germline CDR1 is SNHLY and CDR2 is FYNNEI. The CDR3 has 13 residues. V lost 6 bases and J lost 4, with 12 bases in between. The CDR3 protein is CASRETGPYGYTF. DNA for the CDR3: TGTGCCAGCAGGGAGACAGGCCCCTATGGCTACACCTTC.

The chain employs TRBV19 and TRBJ2-1, with a weak D call TRBD2 (6 bases). CDR3 length: 15 amino acids. CDR1 and CDR2 (germline): LNHDA, SQIVND (reference sequence). Trimming cost V 5 bases and J 0 bases, with 11 bases left between them. CDR3 DNA sequence: TGTGCCAGTAGTTCCCGGGACTCCTCCTACAATGAGCAGTTCTTC. Protein: CASSSRDSSYNEQFF.

This clonotype was picked up many times. V is TRBV20-1 and J is TRBJ2-7, with TRBD2 identical over 9 bases. CDR1 is DFQATT and CDR2 is SNEGSKA in the germline V gene (reference sequence). V was pared by 4 bases and J by 1 base, with 8 bases of the junction left unmatched. The CDR3 consists of 15 residues. In nucleotides, the CDR3 is TGCAGTGCTACCAATAGCGGGAGAGGATCCTACGAGCAGTACTTC. Protein product: CSATNSGRGSYEQYF.

This clonotype was observed at least ten times. V gene TRBV7-3 combines with J gene TRBJ1-2; 7 bases fit TRBD1. CDR3 length equals 13 residues. With V trimmed by 1 base and J by 6 bases, 2 bases remained unmatched. From germline, CDR1 is SGHTA and CDR2 FQGTGA. The CDR3 DNA reads as TGTGCCAGCAGCTTAAGACAGGGACATGGCTACACCTTC. Its translation: CASSLRQGHGYTF.

This clonotype occurred many times. An end of the junction does not agree with germline; a read error may underlie this. The V call is TRBV24-1, the J call TRBJ2-1; 13 bases are shared with TRBD2. CDR3 size: 13 residues. Germline values: CDR1 KGHDR, CDR2 SFDVKD. The CDR3 coding sequence is TGTGCCACCAGTGATAAACTAGCGGGGGGGCTCATCTTC. Translating gives CATSDKLAGGLIF.